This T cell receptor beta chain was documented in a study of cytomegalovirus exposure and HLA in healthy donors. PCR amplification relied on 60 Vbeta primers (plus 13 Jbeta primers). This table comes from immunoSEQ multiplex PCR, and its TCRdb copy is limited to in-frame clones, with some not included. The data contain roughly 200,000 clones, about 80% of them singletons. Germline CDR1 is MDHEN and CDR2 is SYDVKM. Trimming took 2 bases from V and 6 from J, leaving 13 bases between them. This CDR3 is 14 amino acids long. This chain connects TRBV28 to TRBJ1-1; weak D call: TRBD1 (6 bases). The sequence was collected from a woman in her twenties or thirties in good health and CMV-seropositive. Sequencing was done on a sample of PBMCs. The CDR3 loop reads CASSLGYRVAEAFF. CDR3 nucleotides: TGTGCCAGCAGTTTAGGTTACAGGGTCGCTGAAGCTTTCTTT.